A single sample is the source of the 21 T cell receptor beta chains below, sequenced in a study of T cell responses to AZD1222 COVID-19 vaccine. Sequenced by immunoSEQ multiplex PCR; TCRdb stores in-frame clones only, minus some. The data contain approximately 110,000 clones, approximately 90% of them singletons. The material was peripheral blood, obtained on day 0 of AZD1222 vaccination. All receptors derive from an adult in good health.

This sequence joins TRBV2 and TRBJ1-6, with 11 bases fitting TRBD1. Losses at the gene ends were 11 bases for V and 6 bases for J; bases not matched to a gene: 3. From germline, CDR1 is SNHLY and CDR2 FYNNEI. This CDR3 has 13 residues. In DNA, the CDR3 is TGTGCCTGTGGGACAGGGGGTAATTCACCCCTCCACTTT. This sequence encodes CACGTGGNSPLHF.

The J gene is TRBJ2-3, the V gene TRBV12-5; D is unresolved. The germline CDR1 and CDR2 sequences are LGHNT and FRNRAP. The CDR3 extends over 14 amino acids. Trimming left V 6 bases short and J 1 base short, with 11 bases between. In DNA, the CDR3 is TGTGCTAGTGGCCAAGGATCTCGCACAGATACGCAGTATTTT. Amino acids: CASGQGSRTDTQYF.

The chain recombines TRBV5-1 with TRBJ2-3, with 7 bases lining up with TRBD2. Germline loops: CDR1 SGHRS, CDR2 YFSETQ. Trimming cost V 0 bases and J 4 bases; bases outside gene matches: 5. This CDR3 has 15 residues. CDR3 nucleotide sequence: TGCGCCAGCAGCTTGGCGCTAGCGGACCCAGATACGCAGTATTTT. Residues: CASSLALADPDTQYF. Together with reference TRBV5-1 and TRBJ2-3, the CDR3 gives the full variable domain: KAGVTQTPRYLIKTRGQQVTLSCSPISGHRSVSWYQQTPGQGLQFLFEYFSETQRNKGNFPGRFSGRQFSNSRSEMNVSTLELGDSALYLCASSLALADPDTQYFGPGTRLTVL.

This clone was counted once. The chain has TRBV5-1 and TRBJ2-3; the D gene is possibly TRBD2 (6 bases). The CDR3 is 15 amino acids. CDR1 and CDR2 from the germline V gene are SGHRS and YFSETQ. The V and J ends lost 0 bases and 0 bases respectively, with 8 bases between them. The DNA for the CDR3 is TGCGCCAGCAGCTTGGAGCGGGCCAGCACAGATACGCAGTATTTT. Protein sequence: CASSLERASTDTQYF.

This sequence joins TRBV10-3 and TRBJ2-7, with 9 nucleotides matching TRBD1. The CDR3 extends over 16 amino acids. V lost 5 bases to trimming and J lost 3 bases; unmatched junction nucleotides: 11. CDR1 ENHRY and CDR2 SYGVKD come from the germline V gene. CDR3 in amino acids: CAISQSGDRALYEQYF. For the CDR3, the DNA is TGTGCCATCAGTCAGAGTGGGGACAGGGCTCTCTACGAGCAGTACTTC.

This chain connects TRBV4-1 to TRBJ2-7, with D tentatively TRBD1 (8 bases). Germline CDR1 is MGHRA and CDR2 is YSYEKL. CDR3 size: 15 residues. Trimming took 1 base from V and 4 from J, leaving 14 bases between them. The CDR3 protein is CASSQGLQGGYEQYF. In nucleotides, the CDR3 is TGCGCCAGCAGCCAAGGGTTACAGGGGGGGTACGAGCAGTACTTC.

The CDR3 DNA sequence: TGTGCCAGCAGTGAAGCCCCCCCCGCGACAGGGGTCGGGACCCAGTACTTC. Translated, it gives CASSEAPPATGVGTQYF. The V and J genes are TRBV6-1 and TRBJ2-5; 8 bases fit TRBD1. Trimming took 0 bases from V and 7 from J; bases not matched to a gene: 13. The germline gives CDR1 MNHNS, CDR2 SASEGT. The CDR3 has 17 amino acids.

The chain combines TRBV4-2 with TRBJ2-7; tentatively, D is TRBD1 or TRBD2 (6 bases each). The V gene lost 0 bases and the J gene lost 0 bases, with 18 bases spanning the gap. CDR1 is LGHNA and CDR2 is YNFKEQ in the germline V gene. CDR3 length equals 18 residues. The CDR3 is CASSQDLEGQGTSYEQYF. The DNA for the CDR3 is TGTGCCAGCAGCCAAGATTTGGAGGGGCAGGGGACCTCCTACGAGCAGTACTTC.

CDR3 DNA: TGTGCCTGGAGAATACGTGGGTCAGGGTCAGGGCAGCCCCAGCATTTT. Protein sequence: CAWRIRGSGSGQPQHF. This chain joins TRBV30 and TRBJ1-5, with a possible D match to TRBD1 (5 bases). V dropped 3 bases and J dropped 7 bases, with 22 bases sitting between them. CDR3 length: 16 amino acids. Germline lookup yields CDR1 GTSNPN and CDR2 SVGIG (reference sequence).

The V gene is TRBV11-3, the J gene TRBJ2-2; D gene ambiguous. The V and J ends lost 5 bases and 2 bases respectively, with 6 bases between them. The CDR3 is 13 residues long. Germline V gene data show CDR1 as SGHNT and CDR2 as YENEEA. The CDR3 here is CASSPRNTGELFF. DNA for the CDR3: TGTGCCAGCAGCCCCCGCAACACCGGGGAGCTGTTTTTT.

The rearrangement uses TRBV7-3 and TRBJ2-1; D not certain. Germline V gene sequence: CDR1 SGHTA, CDR2 FQGTGA. The CDR3 has 14 amino acids. Trimming removed 0 bases from V and 3 bases from J, with 6 bases in between. DNA for the CDR3: TGTGCCAGCAGCTTAACGCGGAGCTACAATGAGCAGTTCTTC. The encoded protein is CASSLTRSYNEQFF.

The J gene is TRBJ1-2, the V gene TRBV28; TRBD1 is a possible D gene (5 bases). Germline V gene data show CDR1 as MDHEN and CDR2 as SYDVKM. The CDR3 totals 13 residues. Trimming removed 7 bases from V and 8 bases from J, with 17 bases in between. The CDR3 protein is CASKTNGGGGYTF. In nucleotides, the CDR3 is TGTGCCAGCAAAACCAACGGTGGGGGAGGCTACACCTTC.

This clone was seen only once. The chain uses TRBV7-2 and TRBJ2-2; TRBD1 might be the D (5 bases). The V end lost 1 base, the J end lost 16 bases, and 16 bases lay between the germline ends. The germline CDR1 and CDR2 sequences are SGHTA and FQGNSA. This CDR3 is built from 13 residues. CDR3 sequence (DNA): TGTGCCAGCAGCTTAGAGTTACAGGCCAAGGGGTTTTTT. Translated: CASSLELQAKGFF.

As DNA, the CDR3 is TGTGCCAGCAGCCACGACACAGATACGCAGTATTTT. This translates into CASSHDTDTQYF. This chain joins TRBV3-1 (or the pseudogene TRBV3-2) and TRBJ2-3; no firm D call. The CDR3 is made up of 12 amino acids. Germline CDR1 LGHDT, CDR2 YNNKEL (reference sequence). V lost 3 bases and J lost 2, with 3 bases in between.

The chain combines TRBV5-4 with TRBJ2-7; a possible D gene is TRBD1 (5 bases). Germline V gene data show CDR1 as SGHNT and CDR2 as YYREEE (reference sequence). CDR3 size: 13 residues. Between the trimmed V and J ends, which lost 0 bases and 3 bases, there was a span of 7 bases. As DNA, the CDR3 is TGTGCCAGCAGCTTGGCTAGGGGCTACGAGCAGTACTTC. Its translation is CASSLARGYEQYF.

The chain joins TRBV27 to TRBJ2-1, with 11 bases that match TRBD1. Trimming took 3 bases from V and 14 from J; bases not matched to a gene: 9. Germline V gene sequence: CDR1 MNHEY, CDR2 SMNVEV (reference sequence). The CDR3 extends over 14 amino acids. The DNA for the CDR3 is TGTGCCAGCAGTTTCTGGACAGGGGGCGAAAGGAAGTTCTTC. Its protein is CASSFWTGGERKFF.

The chain couples TRBV5-8 to TRBJ2-1, with D tentatively TRBD2 (6 bases). CDR3 size: 15 residues. The V end was cut by 5 bases, the J end by 7 bases, with 19 bases between. The germline CDR1 and CDR2 sequences are SGHTS and YDEGEE. The CDR3 sequence is CASRSGTHVGNEQFF. The CDR3 region has the DNA TGTGCCAGCAGATCCGGGACTCACGTGGGAAATGAGCAGTTCTTC.

The J gene is TRBJ1-3, the V gene TRBV5-1, with 7 bases lining up with TRBD1. CDR3 length: 14 amino acids. Germline CDR1 reads SGHRS; CDR2 reads YFSETQ. J was trimmed by 8 bases and V by 4 bases; bases with no gene match: 9. The CDR3 DNA is TGCGCCAGCAGCCCGGGACAGCTTTCTGACACCATATATTTT. Translation gives CASSPGQLSDTIYF.

In DNA form, the CDR3 reads TGCGCCAGCAGCTTGGCTACCTCCCGGGGCACTATTTCCTACGAGCAGTACTTC. It is translated as CASSLATSRGTISYEQYF. The chain joins TRBV5-1 to TRBJ2-7; either TRBD1 or TRBD2 may fit D (5 bases each). Germline loops: CDR1 SGHRS, CDR2 YFSETQ. The CDR3 has 18 amino acids. The ends were cut back, 0 bases at V and 1 base at J, with 20 bases in the middle.

This clone has only a few counts. This chain joins TRBV5-3 and TRBJ1-5, with 11 bases lining up with TRBD1. TRBV5-3 is marked as an open reading frame, function uncertain. The V gene end was trimmed by 0 bases and the J gene end by 5 bases; junction bases not matched to a gene: 7. This CDR3 has 17 residues. The CDR3 DNA is TGTGCCAGAAGCTTGGTAAATCGGGACAGGGGGGATCAGCCCCAGCATTTT. As protein: CARSLVNRDRGDQPQHF.

The V call is TRBV3-1 (or the pseudogene TRBV3-2), the J call TRBJ2-7; perhaps TRBD2 as D (6 bases). This CDR3 is 15 amino acids long. Germline values: CDR1 LGHDT, CDR2 YNNKEL (reference sequence). Trimming pared 1 base from V and 0 bases from J, leaving 10 bases between. CDR3 loop: CASSQGDGSSYEQYF. In DNA form, the CDR3 reads TGTGCCAGCAGCCAAGGGGACGGGAGCTCCTACGAGCAGTACTTC.